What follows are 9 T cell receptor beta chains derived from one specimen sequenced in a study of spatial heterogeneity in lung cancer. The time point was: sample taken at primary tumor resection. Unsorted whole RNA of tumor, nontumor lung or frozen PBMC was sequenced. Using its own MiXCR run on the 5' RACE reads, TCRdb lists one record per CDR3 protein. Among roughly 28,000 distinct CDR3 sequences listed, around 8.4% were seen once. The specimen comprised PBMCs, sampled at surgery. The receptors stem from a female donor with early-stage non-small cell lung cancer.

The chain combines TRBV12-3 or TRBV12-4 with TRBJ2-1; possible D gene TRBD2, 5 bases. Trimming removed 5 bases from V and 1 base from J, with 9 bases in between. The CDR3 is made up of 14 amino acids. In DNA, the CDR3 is TGTGCCAGCAGTCTTAGCGTTTCCTACAATGAGCAGTTCTTC. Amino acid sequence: CASSLSVSYNEQFF.

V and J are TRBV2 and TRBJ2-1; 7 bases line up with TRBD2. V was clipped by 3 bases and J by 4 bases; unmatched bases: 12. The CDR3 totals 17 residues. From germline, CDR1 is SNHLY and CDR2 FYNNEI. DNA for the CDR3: TGTGCCAGCAGTGATCGGCGAGGGCGGGAGTTTTACAATGAGCAGTTCTTC. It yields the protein CASSDRRGREFYNEQFF.

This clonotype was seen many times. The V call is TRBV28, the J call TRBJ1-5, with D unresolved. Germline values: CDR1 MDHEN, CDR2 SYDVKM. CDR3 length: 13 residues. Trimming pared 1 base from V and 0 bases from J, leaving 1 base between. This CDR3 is CASSLFSNQPQHF. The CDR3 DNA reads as TGTGCCAGCAGTTTATTTAGCAATCAGCCCCAGCATTTT.

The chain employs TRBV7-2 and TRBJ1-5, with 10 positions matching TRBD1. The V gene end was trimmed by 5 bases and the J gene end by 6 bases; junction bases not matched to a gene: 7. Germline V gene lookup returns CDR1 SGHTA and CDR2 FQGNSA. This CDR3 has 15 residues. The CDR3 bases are TGTGCCAGCAGCGTGGACAGGGGGAATAGTCAGCCCCAGCATTTT. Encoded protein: CASSVDRGNSQPQHF.

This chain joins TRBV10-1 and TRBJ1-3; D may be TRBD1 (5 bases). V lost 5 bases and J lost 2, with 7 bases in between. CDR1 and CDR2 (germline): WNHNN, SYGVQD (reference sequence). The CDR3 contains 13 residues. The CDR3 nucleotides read TGCGCCAGCAGTCCAGGGACTGGAAACACCATATATTTT. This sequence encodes CASSPGTGNTIYF.

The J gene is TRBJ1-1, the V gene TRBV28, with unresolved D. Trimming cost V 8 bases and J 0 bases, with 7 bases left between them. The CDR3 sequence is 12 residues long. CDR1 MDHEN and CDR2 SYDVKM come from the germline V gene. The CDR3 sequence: CASSNMNTEAFF. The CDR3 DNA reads TGTGCCAGCTCTAATATGAACACTGAAGCTTTCTTT.

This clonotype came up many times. CDR3 DNA: TGCGCCAGCGGCCTTAGCGGGATTCTCGCCCCCACAGATACGCAGTATTTT. Translated: CASGLSGILAPTDTQYF. The chain carries TRBV23-1 and TRBJ2-3; 8 bases align to TRBD2. TRBV23-1 is placed among ORFs of uncertain function. J gave up 2 bases and V 8 bases, and 15 bases lay outside the gene matches. This CDR3 has 17 residues.

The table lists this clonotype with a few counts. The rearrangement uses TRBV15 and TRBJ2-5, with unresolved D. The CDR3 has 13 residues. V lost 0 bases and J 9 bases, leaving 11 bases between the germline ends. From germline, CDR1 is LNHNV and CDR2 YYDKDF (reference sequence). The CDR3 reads CATSRDLIRAQYF. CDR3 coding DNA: TGTGCCACCAGCAGAGACCTAATTAGGGCCCAGTACTTC. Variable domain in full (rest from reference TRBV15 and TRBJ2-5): DAMVIQNPRYQVTQFGKPVTLSCSQTLNHNVMYWYQQKSSQAPKLLFHYYDKDFNNEADTPDNFQSRRPNTSFCFLDIRSPGLGDTAMYLCATSRDLIRAQYFGPGTRLLVL.

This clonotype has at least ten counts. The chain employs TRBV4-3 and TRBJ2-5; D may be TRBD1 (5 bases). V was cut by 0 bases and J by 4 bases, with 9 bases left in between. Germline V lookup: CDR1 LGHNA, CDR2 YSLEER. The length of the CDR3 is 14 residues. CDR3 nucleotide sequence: TGCGCCAGCAGCCAAGAGATAGGGGTAGAGACCCAGTACTTC. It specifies CASSQEIGVETQYF.